This TCR beta chain was sequenced during a study of T cell repertoires in cytomegalovirus infection. TCRdb called the reads again in MiXCR, with one record for every CDR3 protein. The table includes approximately 750,000 distinct CDR3 sequences, 35% to 45% detected once. With 7 bases removed from V and 3 bases from J, the gap between germline ends came to 15 bases. Germline V lookup: CDR1 SNHLY, CDR2 FYNNEI. The CDR3 is 14 residues long. The sequencing input was PBMCs. The sequence came from a human donor in good health (CMV status not recorded). Some clones in this sample may be carry-over from other donors' samples. The V and J genes are TRBV2 and TRBJ1-2; D gene ambiguous. The CDR3 here is CASTSGRTYYGYTF. The DNA for the CDR3 is TGTGCCAGCACCTCAGGACGGACTTACTATGGCTACACCTTC. Supplemented by reference TRBV2 and TRBJ1-2, the full variable domain reads EPEVTQTPSHQVTQMGQEVILRCVPISNHLYFYWYRQILGQKVEFLVSFYNNEISEKSEIFDDQFSVERPDGSNFTLKIRSTKLEDSAMYFCASTSGRTYYGYTFGSGTRLTVV.